This T cell receptor (beta chain) was recovered during a study of blood T cells in healthy people across ages. PCR was performed a second time for 7 to 11 cycles using a sample-barcoded 5' primer and a J-beta primer mix. TCRdb redid the calling of the 5' RACE reads with MiXCR, one entry per CDR3 protein. The profile shows about 780,000 distinct CDR3 sequences, 20% to 30% of them singletons. There are 14 residues in the CDR3. J was trimmed by 8 bases and V by 6 bases; bases with no gene match: 6. Per germline, CDR1 MNHEY and CDR2 SVGAGI. This same sample was also part of a study on T cells of mothers and their children.

The genes are TRBV6-5 and TRBJ1-4, with 10 bases that match TRBD1. Sequenced material: blood. The TCR comes from a boy between 10 and 17 years old in good health. DNA for the CDR3: TGTGCCAGCAGCTTGACAGGGGGCAAGGAAAAACTGTTTTTT. This translates into CASSLTGGKEKLFF.